This TCR beta chain was sequenced during a study of T cell repertoires in cytomegalovirus infection. Study summary: It was the public TCR beta signatures that indicated both CMV infection and matching HLA type. Findings and limits, study-wide: Dominating the ex vivo response were TCR beta clonotypes that were CMV-specific and HLA-C-restricted.

This clonotype was observed once. Its antigen is as yet unknown. TCRdb ran MiXCR on the reads and lists one entry per CDR3 protein. This repertoire shows 150,000 or so distinct CDR3 sequences, 23% found once; its top ten account for 11%. The sequenced material came from PBMCs. The sequence came from a human donor in good health (CMV status not recorded). Some clones in this sample may be carry-over from other donors' samples.

CDR3 residues: CSVDRTGGTDTQYF. DNA of the CDR3: TGCAGCGTCGACCGGACAGGGGGCACAGATACGCAGTATTTT. V is TRBV29-1 and J is TRBJ2-3; TRBD1 matches at 9 bases. There are 14 residues in the CDR3. The trim removed 6 bases at V and 1 base at J, leaving 5 bases unmatched. Germline assignment: CDR1 SQVTM and CDR2 ANQGSEA.